What follows describes a single T cell receptor beta chain. The antigen this receptor binds is unknown. The method was the immunoSEQ multiplex PCR assay. The multiplex PCR relied on a mix of 60 forward primers for TCR Vbeta segments and 13 reverse primers for TCR Jbeta segments. Amplification of the CDR3 region of rearranged TCR beta genes was performed with a multiplex PCR assay on genomic DNA. The Illumina HiSeq System was used to sequence the amplified TCR beta libraries as 87-base-pair reads. The paper's processing steps were these. Across the 500 to 700 repertoires, a later analysis counted roughly 77 million unique TCR beta chains, 9.5 million to 12 million of which were shared by at least two donors. Raw reads were error-corrected and collapsed into unique sequences with a nearest-neighbor algorithm that merged closely related sequences to remove PCR and sequencing errors. Alignment of CDR3 sequences to IMGT reference sequences was used to assign V, D and J gene segments. Each retained sequence needed at least a six-nucleotide match to both a V gene segment and a J gene segment. A rearrangement was called productive if the CDR3 had no stop codons and remained in frame with V and J, and every other rearrangement was called non-productive. Following IMGT convention, CDR3 was defined as the stretch from the second conserved V-encoded cysteine to the conserved J-encoded phenylalanine. In an earlier analysis of more than 550 of the donors, sequences lacking an unambiguous match to a single V gene segment were excluded. An earlier analysis of some 500 of the donors classified V segments as functional when productive rearrangements were above 56.7% and as segregating when the standard deviation between donors was above 5%. A statistical classification framework was developed to diagnose cytomegalovirus status using the catalog of TCR beta chain sequences. In a later analysis, V and J genes were assigned by comparing TCR nucleotide sequences against IMGT/GENE-DB human TR gene sequences. In a later analysis, CDR3 sequences and most-parsimonious VDJ recombination scenarios were assigned using the TCRdist pipeline. In a later analysis, every TCR beta chain was defined by the combination of its CDR3 amino acid sequence and its V-gene family, and reads without a unique V-gene family were dropped. As a way to deal with suspected cross-contamination and a sequencing artifact, a later analysis dropped under 600 nucleotide sequences that were highly shared and had low generation probability. For each public chain, a later analysis derived a clonal expansion index from normalized ranks of inferred template counts within each repertoire. Generation probabilities in a later analysis came from a VDJ recombination model fitted to out-of-frame rearrangements, and those results were checked against IGoR. In a later analysis, TCR-TCR, TCR-HLA and TCR-CMV co-occurrence was scored with hypergeometric tests, and a repertoire-size bias correction was applied to TCR pairs. False discovery rates were estimated in a later analysis by permuting HLA or CMV assignments 20 times. In a later analysis, co-occurring TCRs were grouped with DBSCAN, and TCRdist sequence similarity was added when clustering was performed within HLA-allele-positive subsets. For co-occurrence clustering, repertoires with fewer than 30,000 or more than 120,000 public chains were excluded, along with roughly five repertoires with anomalous nucleotide sharing. In TCRdb, the immuneACCESS table is reduced to in-frame sequences with V and J assigned. These tables do not hold every clone; where another copy was compared, an unresolved V gene accounts for under half, and the others remain unexplained. V and J calls and clone size come straight from that table; D and trimming were deduced from the DNA. The sample's table covers about 52,000 clones. The leading ten clones occupy approximately 10% of the sample.

The data stem from a study of cytomegalovirus exposure and HLA in healthy donors (dated by TCRdb to about 2017). At the level of the whole study: An earlier analysis of some 550 of the donors reported about 250 Gb of sequence data and about 100 million unique TCR beta sequences from 190 million or so T cells. Donor age, sex, ethnicity and CMV serostatus were compiled together with the repertoire data. The later analysis used no new phenotypic data to find candidate immune exposures, relying instead on TCR beta sequences and their occurrence across donors. The T cell repertoires of about 700 subjects were profiled by immunosequencing and related to cytomegalovirus serostatus. Genome-wide SNP genotypes for about 65% of the 666 donors were used in a later genetic analysis, which treated that subset as a discovery cohort. To decide whether each TCR beta V gene segment behaved as functional or pseudogenic, an earlier analysis of approximately 620 of the donors relied on high-throughput TCR beta sequencing. An early release covering around 630 HLA-typed donors comprised approximately 290 gigabases of sequencing data and approximately 85 million unique TCR sequences. All discovery cohort repertoires had been generated using a single sequencing platform. Because of strong linkage in the cohort, 4 to 6 DR-DQ haplotypes were treated as single units for association and clustering. Of the approximately 400 genotyped donors, more than 75% were placed in the genetic ancestry cluster associated with self-reported Caucasian donors. High-throughput TCR immunosequencing, statistical association of individual TCRs with disease status, and machine learning were combined to predict cytomegalovirus infection status. To study patterns of TCR occurrence, a later analysis re-analyzed previously published TCR beta repertoires from 650 to 750 donors and added high-resolution HLA genotyping. In addition to the first cohort of 500 to 850 subjects, a separate validation cohort of around 110 different subjects was used. On average, about 240,000 unique TCR beta nucleotide sequences were sequenced per donor among about 400 genotyped donors of the cohort, with roughly 18% of those sequences being non-productive. The study aimed to test whether cataloging public T cell receptors could reveal signatures of past pathogen exposure. HLA typing covered class I and class II loci at four-digit resolution. Typing coverage differed by locus: A, B, C, DRB1 and DQB1 were typed in about 620-640 donors, DQA1 in 500 to 550, DPA1 in roughly 590, and DPB1 in approximately 450.

The cohort was made up of around 720 healthy bone marrow donors. At the time of sampling, all cohort members were nominally healthy, though unrecorded immune exposures were likely present. The donor was CMV seropositive and was included in the group of 290 or so seropositive cohort members. A peripheral blood sample was collected from each donor, and TCR beta sequencing was performed on peripheral blood mononuclear cells. The Qiagen DNeasy Blood Extraction Kit was used to extract genomic DNA from the blood cell samples. Beyond this particular receptor, the publication reports: A cluster of highly shared sequence variants was judged likely to be a technical artifact of the sequencing pipeline. Cytomegalovirus status was reported to be diagnosed by the classifier with high specificity and sensitivity in both the original and validation cohorts. A further reported finding was that TCR beta sequences accurately predicted the HLA-A and HLA-B alleles for most subjects in the first cohort. Three of the identified cytomegalovirus-associated TCR beta chains were confirmed in vitro to be specific for cytomegalovirus antigens. Fewer than 20 rarely observed V segments, including chromosome 9 orphons, were excluded from the earlier analysis of some 590 of the donors because counts were too low. V-gene and J-gene trimming of TCR beta chains was associated with a missense DCLRE1C variant in a later genetic analysis, and the association was replicated in an independent cohort. An earlier analysis of 587 of the donors showed that most TCR beta V segments appeared in productive rearrangements either about 87% or about 30% of the time, which broadly matched IMGT annotations. According to the authors, the approach could potentially be generalized to other disease states and immunological phenotypes. In this cohort, only TCR beta chains were sequenced, and detectable features were limited by the absence of alpha or paired-chain data. Correlated functional status among segregating V segments might be attributable to linkage disequilibrium, but an unknown experimental factor could not be ruled out. HLA typing was unavailable for some donors at each locus, so association tests used only the typed subset. A later analysis found that most CMV-associated TCR beta chains appeared HLA-restricted, with HLA associations seemingly driven largely by CMV exposure. Sequencing depth was assumed to be roughly uniform across donors in the presence/absence analyses, though that assumption may not hold. The only immune exposure information available for the cohort was CMV serostatus. Specific HLA alleles were associated with 15,000 to 20,000 TCR beta sequences at a false discovery rate of 0.05 in a later analysis. In a later genetic analysis, fewer N-insertions in productive TCRs were reported among donors in an Asian-associated ancestry cluster than the roughly 700-donor mean. In a later analysis, HLA-associated TCR beta chains showed more clonal expansion and lower generation probabilities than non-associated chains that were equally common. The study gave a list of under 200 TCR beta chains associated with cytomegalovirus. A later analysis reported that several top co-occurrence clusters appeared linked to parvovirus B19, influenza, CMV and Epstein-Barr virus. Strong co-occurrence of HLA alleles, especially DR and DQ, made assigning TCR associations to individual alleles difficult. Across donors, most TCR sequences were observed very rarely, whereas some public TCRs were present in many individuals. In a later analysis, the rate of TCR association differed among HLA loci, with DRB1 alleles having the most associated TCRs and HLA-C alleles having the fewest.

This receptor was identified in a woman in her 50s in good health and CMV-seropositive. Input material: PBMCs.

The sequenced DNA: TGTGCCAGCAGCAAAGTGGAGGCGAGCTCCTATAATTCACCCCTCCACTTT. This gives the protein CASSKVEASSYNSPLHF. The rearranged chain carries TRBV21-1 and TRBJ1-6. TRBV21-1 is classified as a pseudogene. The CDR3 holds 17 amino acids from the cysteine to the phenylalanine. Only the CDR3 part of the read is kept: 51 bases, read in frame from the first base.